This T cell receptor beta chain was found in a study of blood T cell repertoires in COVID-19. Only in-frame clones appear in the TCRdb table, and some are missing; sequencing was by immunoSEQ multiplex PCR. Of about 300,000 clones in the sample, roughly nine tenths were seen once. Trimming stripped 1 base from V and 3 bases from J, with 10 bases between. The CDR3 totals 15 residues. Germline V CDR1 and CDR2: KGHSH, LQKENI. The rearrangement uses TRBV18 and TRBJ2-4; a possible D gene is TRBD1 (5 bases). This receptor was identified in a woman in her twenties or thirties who had recovered from COVID-19. Material for sequencing was PBMCs or T cells enriched from blood (not recorded which). The CDR3, as DNA: TGTGCCAGCTCACCACAGGGGCAGGTCAAAAACATTCAGTACTTC. Translating it yields CASSPQGQVKNIQYF.